Detailed here is one T cell receptor (beta chain). Only in-frame clones appear in the TCRdb table, and some are missing; sequencing was by immunoSEQ multiplex PCR. This sample has 110,000 or so clones, with 80% found just once. The sample belongs to a study of blood T cell repertoires in COVID-19. Overall study: Samples representing acute and convalescent COVID-19 were sourced from the United States, Italy and Spain.

The origin of this receptor is a human donor in a cohort sampled during active or convalescent COVID-19. Sequencing used peripheral blood.

For the CDR3, the DNA is TGTGCCAGCAGGAGTCGGGGGGAAAACATTCAGTACTTC. Translation: CASRSRGENIQYF. The chain uses TRBV27 and TRBJ2-4; the match to TRBD2 covers 7 bases. V lost 6 bases to trimming and J lost 5 bases; unmatched junction nucleotides: 4. Germline-derived CDR1 and CDR2 are MNHEY and SMNVEV (reference sequence). The CDR3 is 13 residues long.